A single T cell receptor (beta chain) is shown here with its context. Its antigen is unknown. CDR1 and CDR2 from the germline V gene are PRHDT and FYEKMQ (reference sequence). Trimming removed 8 bases from V and 3 bases from J; junction bases left unmatched: 7. The CDR3 totals 13 residues. TCRdb recomputed calls from the 5' RACE reads with MiXCR, one row per CDR3 protein. The data contain about 430,000 distinct CDR3 sequences, over 15% of them singletons. This sample stems from a study of T-cell memory formation after mild COVID-19. Study observations and caveats: Proof of SARS-CoV-2 specificity was absent for the second-wave clones that crested on day 37. There was a balanced CD4/CD8 profile in clones contracting day 15 to 85, and later expanders leaned CD4+.

This TCR was recovered from a man between 18 and 29 years old who had mild COVID-19 (a few samples of this study predate the infection). Cell type and time point are not known. V gene TRBV13 combines with J gene TRBJ2-7; 7 bases map to TRBD2. Sequencing used PBMCs or a T cell subset sorted from them (not recorded which). The CDR3 protein is CASHESGGYEQYF. For the CDR3, the DNA is TGTGCCAGCCATGAGTCGGGGGGCTACGAGCAGTACTTC.